This T cell receptor (beta chain) was sequenced in a study of molecular identifiers for immune sequencing clone quantification (dated by TCRdb to between 2017 and 2018). Background for the entire study: For a replicate experiment, the RNA from either approximately 20,000 or 100,000 naive CD8 T cells was divided into five aliquots, and four of those aliquots went on to sequencing. CD8 T cells were used in a methods study to benchmark molecular-identifier clustering-based TCR repertoire sequencing (MIDCIRS) and TCR RNA copy counting.

This clonotype came up many times. Which antigen it targets is not known. Sequence at one end of the junction differs from germline and may be a read error. CDR1 and CDR2 were assigned from the germline V gene (reference sequence) as SSHAT and FNYEAQ. The CDR3 sequence holds 15 residues, the cysteine and phenylalanine included. Only the CDR3 region is kept as DNA, spanning 45 bases read in frame from base 1. Naive CD8 T cell libraries were made from 20,000 to 1,000,000 sorted cells using 10%, 30% or 50% of purified RNA. Naive CD8 T cells, defined as CD8+CD4-CCR7+CD45RA+, were FACS-sorted into RLT Plus buffer on a BD FACSAria II. To test detection sensitivity, Jurkat RNA equal to ten TCR copies was added to samples of roughly 18,000-1,100,000 naive CD8 T cells. Enrichment of CD8 T cells was done with RosetteSep CD8+ T Cell Enrichment Cocktail plus Ficoll-Paque, and ACK red cell lysis came afterward.

What the study reported, not specific to this receptor: Modeling indicated around 2.7 TCR RNA copies recovered per cell, compared with 9.5 to 10 by digital PCR, which implies a capture efficiency of 25% to 35%. A single cell's worth of spiked-in Jurkat TCR RNA was reported detectable even among one million naive CD8 T cells. In CMV-specific effector cells, clones with more than 20 RNA copies contained over 99% of molecules, whereas in naive cells such clones contained under 1% of molecules. The naive libraries included spiked-in Jurkat TCR RNA (about ten copies' worth), and this RNA is not part of the donor repertoire. Without barcode sub-clustering, chimeric consensus sequences inflated TCR diversity; chimeras reached as high as 47%. Identical TCR molecules sharing a barcode could cause highly expanded clone sizes to be underestimated.

Library prep was done by PCR. Sequencing was performed on an Illumina HiSeq 4000. Preparation of bulk TCR libraries followed a previously described approach, with the TCR primers listed in Table S5. Total RNA was purified with the Qiagen AllPrep DNA/RNA kit. Reads from multiple sequencing runs of the same library were pooled before analysis. The paper's processing steps were these. Reads were retained only if the reads had an exact TCR constant sequence, and the retained reads were trimmed to 150 nt and grouped according to their 12-nt molecular barcodes. Reads inside each barcode group were sub-clustered using a 15% Levenshtein threshold, and a quality-weighted consensus sequence was constructed for each RNA molecule. Non-functional sequences were discarded, and so were lower-count sequences lying one edit away from another sequence. Barcode sub-clusters with fewer than 20% of the maximum read count were removed, based on fitting two negative binomial distributions. The public reads were reanalyzed by TCRdb: fastp trimming at Q25, MiXCR alignment, in-frame beta chains only. Here each entry gathers all rows of one CDR3 protein and keeps the most common genes and DNA. The V and J calls shown here were made by TCRdb, not taken from the authors' results. This sample is represented by about 640,000 distinct CDR3 sequences; about 20% of them were singletons. The ten largest clones represent 0.75% to 0.95% of the sample.

This clonotype originated in a human donor in good health. Some libraries in this study had Jurkat cell RNA spiked in. The sequence links TRBV7-7 to TRBJ2-6; the best D guess is TRBD2, with 5 bases matching. The sequenced sample consisted of naive CD8+ T cells from blood, with Jurkat cell RNA spiked in. The cell subset or site label here, explained by the study, means: FACS-sorted CD8+CD4-CCR7+CD45RA+ naive T cells. The CDR3 is CASSPGVVGANVLTF. The DNA is TGTGCTAGCAGCCCCGGGGTGGTGGGGGCCAACGTCCTGACTTTC.